The T cell receptor beta chain under discussion was sequenced for a study of radiotherapy plus CTLA-4 blockade in lung cancer. Trimming stripped 5 bases from V and 1 base from J, with 14 bases between. CDR1 and CDR2 (germline): SGHAT, FQNNGV. The length of the CDR3 is 15 residues. About this clone itself: Its antigen is not known.

Produced via immunoSEQ multiplex PCR; TCRdb's table is partial and in-frame only. Of about 80,000 clones in the sample, about four fifths were seen once. Study-level results: Clones derived from tumor TCRs expanded in blood after radiotherapy plus ipilimumab.

This chain connects TRBV11-2 to TRBJ1-1, with D unclear. The receptor's source is a human donor with non-small cell lung cancer who had stable disease on radiotherapy plus ipilimumab. Sample: peripheral blood, taken from a patient treated with radiotherapy plus ipilimumab. CDR3 nucleotides: TGTGCCAGCAGCCCCTACGGACGGAAGAACACTGAAGCTTTCTTT. Residues: CASSPYGRKNTEAFF.